A single sample is the source of the 9 T cell receptor beta chains below, sequenced in a study of regulatory T cells in long-lasting Graves disease (dated by TCRdb to about 2021). This specimen's time point label, interpreted: newly diagnosed GD, antithyroid drugs for less than 3 months. For both TCR sequencing and RNA sequencing, RNA was extracted from PBMCs using TRIzol. Library preparation was by multiplex PCR. TCRdb lists the instrument as Illumina HiSeq 4000. CDR3 regions were amplified by Arm-PCR with iRepertoire HTBI primers to construct TCR beta libraries. TCRdb passed the public sequencing reads through fastp at Q25 and MiXCR, retaining productive beta sequences. Each CDR3 protein gets just one entry, which takes the most common genes and DNA from the rows behind it. In all, the sample holds roughly 420,000 distinct CDR3 sequences, and less than 20% of those were seen once. Jointly, the top ten make up about 20% of the sample.

Sequencing used peripheral blood mononuclear cells (PBMCs), obtained at new diagnosis, from a patient treated with antithyroid drugs. All receptors derive from a female donor with Graves disease.

This clonotype was seen repeatedly, ten times or more. The chain employs TRBV12-3 or TRBV12-4 and TRBJ2-5; D is possibly TRBD1 (6 bases). The CDR3 covers 16 residues. V was shortened by 1 base and J by 1 base, with 13 bases between the two germline ends. The CDR3 is CASSLDWTATQETQYF. Written as DNA, the CDR3 is TGTGCCAGCAGTTTAGACTGGACAGCCACCCAAGAGACCCAGTACTTC.

This clonotype was counted at least ten times. The chain is built from TRBV5-6 and TRBJ1-5, with D perhaps TRBD1 (5 bases). This CDR3 region has 18 residues. The germline CDR1 and CDR2 sequences are SGHDT and YYEEEE. V was pared by 1 base and J by 7 bases, with 24 bases between. Here the CDR3 reads CASSLWGLGHDGTQPQHF. The CDR3, as DNA: TGTGCCAGCAGCTTGTGGGGACTAGGACACGATGGGACCCAGCCCCAGCATTTT.

This clonotype came up a few times. The chain employs TRBV14 and TRBJ2-1, with 8 bases aligning to TRBD2. CDR3 length: 15 amino acids. Germline lookup yields CDR1 SGHDN and CDR2 FVKESK. The junction had 6 bases not matched to a gene; V was cut back by 1 base and J by 7 bases. In DNA, the CDR3 is TGTGCCAGCAGCCAAGTTTCGGGAGGGCATAATGAGCAGTTCTTC. It yields the protein CASSQVSGGHNEQFF.

This clonotype was observed a handful of times. The conserved final phenylalanine or tryptophan is absent from the CDR3, which likely points to a read error. V is TRBV5-1 and J is TRBJ1-1; possibly TRBD1 for D (6 bases). Germline CDR1 reads SGHRS; CDR2 reads YFSETQ. The CDR3 consists of 15 residues. The V end was cut by 2 bases, the J end by 0 bases, with 11 bases between. DNA of the CDR3: TGCGCCAGCAGCTTAGGGGGGACCTTGAACACTGAAGCTTTCTCT. It specifies CASSLGGTLNTEAFS.

This clonotype was recorded many times. This rearrangement joins TRBV20-1 to TRBJ2-5; 13 nucleotides line up with TRBD2. Unmatched junction bases numbered 16, after V lost 7 bases and J lost 5 bases. This CDR3 has 17 residues. Germline V gene sequence: CDR1 DFQATT, CDR2 SNEGSKA (reference sequence). As DNA, the CDR3 is TGCAGTGTAAACCAGATGACTAGCGGGGGGCTAGAGGAGACCCAGTACTTC. It encodes CSVNQMTSGGLEETQYF.

This clonotype showed up many times. This rearrangement joins TRBV2 to TRBJ2-1; 7 bases are shared with TRBD2. This CDR3 region has 16 residues. V shed 0 bases and J 8 bases; nucleotides not matched to a gene: 10. The germline CDR1 and CDR2 sequences are SNHLY and FYNNEI. The CDR3 loop reads CASSEASGLDVYEQFF. CDR3 DNA: TGTGCCAGCAGTGAAGCGTCAGGACTAGATGTCTATGAGCAGTTCTTC. The variable domain in full, completed from reference TRBV2 and TRBJ2-1, reads EPEVTQTPSHQVTQMGQEVILRCVPISNHLYFYWYRQILGQKVEFLVSFYNNEISEKSEIFDDQFSVERPDGSNFTLKIRSTKLEDSAMYFCASSEASGLDVYEQFFGPGTRLTVL.

This clonotype was found many times. The chain combines TRBV10-3 with TRBJ1-1, with D possibly being TRBD1 (6 bases). Trimming removed 10 bases at V and 3 bases at J, with 15 bases between. The CDR3 consists of 13 residues. The germline gives CDR1 ENHRY, CDR2 SYGVKD. CDR3 region: CASIEGGDTEAFF. The CDR3 bases are TGTGCCAGTATCGAGGGGGGAGACACTGAAGCTTTCTTT.

Many counts were recorded for this clonotype. V and J are TRBV20-1 and TRBJ2-5, with TRBD1 as a possible D gene (6 bases). Trimming pared 4 bases from V and 1 base from J, leaving 7 bases between. CDR3 length equals 12 residues. CDR1 DFQATT and CDR2 SNEGSKA come from the germline V gene (reference sequence). The chain's CDR3 is CSAKGVQETQYF. The DNA for the CDR3 is TGCAGTGCTAAGGGGGTCCAAGAGACCCAGTACTTC.

This clonotype has a count of ten or more. This chain links TRBV28 with TRBJ2-1; D gene unclear. Germline V gene lookup returns CDR1 MDHEN and CDR2 SYDVKM. The CDR3 consists of 16 residues. Trimming shortened V by 5 bases and J by 0 bases, and 14 bases separated the two germline ends. CDR3 sequence: CASSPLAASSYNEQFF. The DNA of the CDR3 is TGTGCCAGCAGTCCGTTAGCCGCCAGCTCCTACAATGAGCAGTTCTTC.